The next 29 T cell receptor beta chains were all read from a single sample in a study of cytomegalovirus exposure and HLA in healthy donors. It was with 60 Vbeta and 13 Jbeta primers that the PCR ran. The assay was immunoSEQ multiplex PCR, and TCRdb's table has in-frame clones only and misses some. The repertoire holds some 130,000 clones, with 77% as singletons. Sequenced material: PBMCs. The receptors originated from a male donor in good health and CMV-seropositive.

This clone was found a few times. V gene TRBV2 combines with J gene TRBJ2-3; possible D gene TRBD1, 5 bases. The CDR3 has 16 residues. CDR1 SNHLY and CDR2 FYNNEI come from the germline V gene. Trimming took 3 bases from V and 6 from J, leaving 19 bases between them. The CDR3 here is CASSESDIRGLDTQYF. DNA for the CDR3: TGTGCCAGCAGTGAGTCGGACATAAGAGGTCTCGATACGCAGTATTTT.

This clone was seen only a few times. J is TRBJ2-7 and V is TRBV25-1; D is ambiguous. The CDR3 runs to 13 residues. Trimming cost V 8 bases and J 6 bases, with 17 bases left between them. Germline V gene data show CDR1 as MGHDK and CDR2 as SYGVNS. The CDR3 protein is CASGIHEEGEQYF. In DNA, the CDR3 is TGTGCCAGCGGAATACACGAGGAAGGCGAGCAGTACTTC.

V is TRBV27 and J is TRBJ1-4; D may be TRBD1 (5 bases). CDR3 length: 16 amino acids. V lost 4 bases and J lost 2, with 14 bases in between. Germline CDR1 reads MNHEY; CDR2 reads SMNVEV (reference sequence). The DNA of the CDR3 is TGTGCCAGCAGTTGGGACTTTTTGTCGACTAATGAAAAACTGTTTTTT. It yields the protein CASSWDFLSTNEKLFF.

This clone was detected only once. The chain recombines TRBV18 with TRBJ1-1, with D possibly being TRBD1 (6 bases). This CDR3 contains 16 residues. From germline, CDR1 is KGHSH and CDR2 LQKENI. Between the trimmed V and J ends, which lost 5 bases and 5 bases, there was a span of 21 bases. CDR3 region: CASSTDPQGIRTEAFF. In DNA, the CDR3 is TGTGCCAGCTCAACCGACCCCCAGGGGATTAGAACTGAAGCTTTCTTT. Full variable domain (missing parts from reference TRBV18 and TRBJ1-1): NAGVMQNPRHLVRRRGQEARLRCSPMKGHSHVYWYRQLPEEGLKFMVYLQKENIIDESGMPKERFSAEFPKEGPSILRIQQVVRGDSAAYFCASSTDPQGIRTEAFFGQGTRLTVV.

This clone occurred once. This rearrangement joins TRBV2 to TRBJ2-5; 8 bases line up with TRBD2. This CDR3 has 16 residues. Trimming cost V 7 bases and J 4 bases; bases outside gene matches: 14. Per germline, CDR1 SNHLY and CDR2 FYNNEI. The CDR3 loop reads CASTLGGAGGSETQYF. CDR3 nucleotide sequence: TGTGCCAGCACCCTCGGAGGGGCGGGGGGATCAGAGACCCAGTACTTC.

The chain is built from TRBV29-1 and TRBJ2-5; perhaps TRBD2 as D (6 bases). The CDR3 totals 15 residues. Germline lookup yields CDR1 SQVTM and CDR2 ANQGSEA. The V and J ends lost 7 bases and 5 bases respectively, with 23 bases between them. Here the CDR3 reads CSERRRDRPAETQYF. DNA of the CDR3: TGCAGCGAAAGACGGCGGGACCGTCCGGCGGAGACCCAGTACTTC.

The chain joins TRBV4-1 to TRBJ2-3; 13 nucleotides match TRBD2. V was clipped by 3 bases and J by 3 bases; unmatched bases: 9. Germline CDR1 MGHRA, CDR2 YSYEKL. This CDR3 is 18 amino acids long. Written as DNA, the CDR3 is TGCGCCAGCAGCCACCGACGGACTAGCGGGAGTAGTACAGATACGCAGTATTTT. This codes for CASSHRRTSGSSTDTQYF.

The CDR3 region is CASSASAREYEQYF. CDR3 DNA: TGTGCCAGCAGCGCCAGTGCCCGGGAGTACGAGCAGTACTTC. This chain links TRBV27 with TRBJ2-7; TRBD2 is a possible D gene (6 bases). The germline V gene encodes CDR1 MNHEY and CDR2 SMNVEV (reference sequence). The ends were cut back, 6 bases at V and 4 bases at J, with 16 bases in the middle. CDR3 size: 14 residues.

In nucleotides, the CDR3 is TGTGCCAGCAGTGAATACCCCAGGGGATGGGGCTACACCTTC. It translates to CASSEYPRGWGYTF. V gene TRBV25-1 combines with J gene TRBJ1-2, with D possibly TRBD1 on 6 matching bases. The length of the CDR3 is 14 residues. CDR1 is MGHDK, CDR2 SYGVNS, per germline. The V and J ends lost 0 bases and 8 bases respectively, with 13 bases between them.

This sequence joins TRBV30 and TRBJ1-1, with 7 bases aligning to TRBD1. V was pared by 5 bases and J by 3 bases, with 3 bases of the junction left unmatched. This CDR3 has 12 residues. Germline V gene data show CDR1 as GTSNPN and CDR2 as SVGIG (reference sequence). In nucleotides, the CDR3 is TGTGCCTGGGGGACAGTATACACTGAAGCTTTCTTT. The encoded protein is CAWGTVYTEAFF.

CDR3 in amino acids: CSVEDSNGVALSYNEQFF. The CDR3 region has the DNA TGCAGCGTTGAAGATTCAAATGGTGTAGCGCTCTCCTACAATGAGCAGTTCTTC. The genes are TRBV29-1 and TRBJ2-1; D possibly corresponds to TRBD2 (5 bases). Germline V lookup: CDR1 SQVTM, CDR2 ANQGSEA. The length of the CDR3 is 18 residues. The V and J ends lost 0 bases and 0 bases respectively, with 18 bases between them.

In this sample, this clone turned up a few times. This chain uses TRBV2 with TRBJ2-1, with 8 bases that match TRBD2. The V gene's germline CDR1 is SNHLY and CDR2 FYNNEI. The trim removed 6 bases at V and 4 bases at J, leaving 11 bases unmatched. The CDR3 extends over 16 amino acids. The CDR3 is CASSTRREVGYNEQFF. Here the CDR3 DNA reads TGTGCCAGCAGCACTCGGCGGGAGGTTGGTTACAATGAGCAGTTCTTC.

The rearrangement links TRBV6-1 to TRBJ1-5, with 7 bases identical to TRBD1. Trimming removed 7 bases from V and 1 base from J; junction bases left unmatched: 4. Germline V lookup: CDR1 MNHNS, CDR2 SASEGT. The CDR3 is 14 amino acids. The CDR3 region has the DNA TGTGCCAGCACCAAGGGACAGAGCAATCAGCCCCAGCATTTT. The encoded protein is CASTKGQSNQPQHF.

V and J are TRBV2 and TRBJ2-3, with a possible D match to TRBD2 (5 bases). The ends were cut back, 4 bases at V and 6 bases at J, with 17 bases in the middle. Germline V CDR1 and CDR2: SNHLY, FYNNEI. The CDR3 contains 15 residues. CDR3 in DNA: TGTGCCAGCAGTGGAGCGGTCCGGGGTGTGGATACGCAGTATTTT. Translating gives CASSGAVRGVDTQYF.

The rearrangement joins TRBV4-1 to TRBJ1-2; D remains unclear. CDR1 MGHRA and CDR2 YSYEKL come from the germline V gene. V lost 0 bases to trimming and J lost 4 bases, with 6 bases between them. The CDR3 length is 13 residues. CDR3 loop: CASSQEAGYGYTF. The DNA for the CDR3 is TGCGCCAGCAGCCAAGAGGCTGGCTATGGCTACACCTTC.

J is TRBJ2-3 and V is TRBV10-3, with D perhaps TRBD2 (6 bases). Trimming shortened V by 10 bases and J by 5 bases, and 19 bases separated the two germline ends. This CDR3 is 14 amino acids long. Germline CDR1 is ENHRY and CDR2 is SYGVKD. CDR3 coding DNA: TGTGCCACCCGGGGTCTAGCGTATGGAGATACGCAGTATTTT. Its protein is CATRGLAYGDTQYF.

The chain has TRBV2 and TRBJ2-7; TRBD1 might be the D (6 bases). The CDR3 extends over 14 amino acids. V lost 5 bases, J lost 0 bases, and 11 bases lay in between. Germline CDR1 is SNHLY and CDR2 is FYNNEI. The CDR3 bases are TGTGCCAGCAGTTATAGGGACAACTCCTACGAGCAGTACTTC. Its translation is CASSYRDNSYEQYF.

The V and J genes are TRBV27 and TRBJ2-3; no firm D call. This CDR3 region has 13 residues. V was clipped by 4 bases and J by 5 bases, with 10 bases between them. The germline V gene has CDR1 MNHEY and CDR2 SMNVEV (reference sequence). CDR3 nucleotide sequence: TGTGCCAGCAGTTACAGCCTCCAAGATACGCAGTATTTT. Protein sequence: CASSYSLQDTQYF.

The chain uses TRBV15 and TRBJ1-1, with D possibly TRBD1 on 6 matching bases. Per the germline V gene, CDR1 is LNHNV and CDR2 is YYDKDF (reference sequence). The length of the CDR3 is 15 residues. V lost 5 bases and J lost 3, with 16 bases in between. The DNA of the CDR3 is TGTGCCACCAGCGGTGGTGCGGGGGCGGACACTGAAGCTTTCTTT. Translation: CATSGGAGADTEAFF.

The CDR3 reads CASSKGTARELEGSPLHF. In DNA, the CDR3 is TGTGCCAGCAGCAAAGGGACAGCGAGGGAACTCGAGGGTTCACCCCTCCACTTT. The rearrangement links TRBV21-1 to TRBJ1-6; no check of the table's D call, TRBD1, against the DNA was made. TRBV21-1 is a recognized pseudogene. The CDR3 is made up of 18 amino acids.

This clone was found a few times. The rearrangement uses TRBV14 and TRBJ1-4; D might be TRBD1 (5 bases). V was pared by 1 base and J by 12 bases, with 12 bases between. The CDR3 covers 13 residues. Germline V lookup: CDR1 SGHDN, CDR2 FVKESK. The CDR3 sequence is CASSQVGRGELFF. The CDR3 nucleotides are TGTGCCAGCAGCCAAGTAGGGCGGGGCGAACTGTTTTTT.

The genes are TRBV27 and TRBJ2-7, with 7 positions matching TRBD2. The J segment lost 4 bases and the V segment lost 5 bases, leaving 11 bases of the junction unmatched. Germline CDR1 and CDR2: MNHEY and SMNVEV (reference sequence). The CDR3 length is 15 residues. Written as DNA, the CDR3 is TGTGCCAGCAGTCCAAACTCGGGGGGTTTATACGAGCAGTACTTC. Translation gives CASSPNSGGLYEQYF.

This chain uses TRBV27 with TRBJ1-5; TRBD1 matches at 8 bases. The ends lost 5 bases at V and 6 bases at J; junction bases unmatched: 12. This CDR3 has 16 residues. Germline assignment: CDR1 MNHEY and CDR2 SMNVEV (reference sequence). CDR3 protein: CASSPLGQGGGQPQHF. CDR3 nucleotides: TGTGCCAGCAGTCCCCTCGGACAGGGTGGGGGTCAGCCCCAGCATTTT.

To note about this clone: Other nucleotide sequences in the sample specify the same CDR3. The chain combines TRBV5-1 with TRBJ2-1; 9 nucleotides match TRBD2. Germline CDR1 SGHRS, CDR2 YFSETQ. The CDR3 covers 15 residues. Losses at the gene ends were 0 bases for V and 7 bases for J; bases not matched to a gene: 5. The CDR3 coding sequence is TGCGCCAGCAGCTTGGTAGCGGGAGCTTATAATGAGCAGTTCTTC. Translation gives CASSLVAGAYNEQFF.

The rearrangement joins TRBV27 to TRBJ2-3; 8 bases line up with TRBD2. The CDR3 length is 16 residues. Germline V lookup: CDR1 MNHEY, CDR2 SMNVEV (reference sequence). V was pared by 6 bases and J by 0 bases, with 8 bases of the junction left unmatched. The CDR3 sequence: CASRYRSGVSTDTQYF. The CDR3 nucleotides read TGTGCCAGCAGATATCGTAGCGGGGTGAGCACAGATACGCAGTATTTT.

The chain has TRBV7-8 and TRBJ1-3; 8 bases map to TRBD1. The CDR3 runs 17 residues. V was clipped by 5 bases and J by 4 bases; unmatched bases: 13. Germline values: CDR1 SGHVS, CDR2 FQNEAQ. The CDR3 sequence is CASSPRSGGAKGNTIYF. The CDR3 region has the DNA TGTGCCAGCAGCCCAAGGTCAGGGGGCGCGAAAGGAAACACCATATATTTT. Together with reference TRBV7-8 and TRBJ1-3, the CDR3 gives the full variable domain: GAGVSQSPRYKVAKRGQDVALRCDPISGHVSLFWYQQALGQGPEFLTYFQNEAQLDKSGLPSDRFFAERPEGSVSTLKIQRTQQEDSAVYLCASSPRSGGAKGNTIYFGEGSWLTVV.

The gene calls are TRBV2 and TRBJ2-1; no clear D gene. Per germline, CDR1 SNHLY and CDR2 FYNNEI. This CDR3 contains 13 residues. V was shortened by 1 base and J by 7 bases, with 8 bases between the two germline ends. CDR3 sequence reads: CASSEDYENEQFF. In DNA form, the CDR3 reads TGTGCCAGCAGTGAAGATTATGAGAATGAGCAGTTCTTC.

V is TRBV7-9 and J is TRBJ1-5; no reliable D call. CDR3 length: 13 amino acids. The V gene's germline CDR1 is SEHNR and CDR2 FQNEAQ (reference sequence). The V gene lost 2 bases and the J gene lost 6 bases, with 8 bases spanning the gap. The CDR3 region is CASSLRESQPQHF. CDR3 coding DNA: TGTGCCAGCAGCTTAAGGGAGAGTCAGCCCCAGCATTTT.

The chain carries TRBV27 and TRBJ2-2; 13 bases map to TRBD2. The length of the CDR3 is 15 residues. Germline V gives CDR1 MNHEY, CDR2 SMNVEV (reference sequence). V dropped 6 bases and J dropped 9; count of bases not matched to a gene: 7. CDR3 coding DNA: TGTGCCAGCAGCTTACTAGCGGGAGGGCCGAGGGAGCTGTTTTTT. It encodes CASSLLAGGPRELFF.